The present entry profiles one TCR beta chain with its context. Sequencing was performed with immunoSEQ multiplex PCR; in TCRdb, only in-frame clones are kept and a portion is missing. The repertoire includes fewer than 85,000 clones, about 73% of them detected once, and roughly 5.4% sits in the top ten. The data derive from a study of OX40 agonist ivuxolimab in advanced cancers. Trimming stripped 4 bases from V and 2 bases from J, with 19 bases between. Germline CDR1 and CDR2: LNHDA and SQIVND (reference sequence). The CDR3 length is 17 residues. The V call is TRBV19, the J call TRBJ2-3, with a tentative D call TRBD1 (6 bases). This TCR came from an adult with an advanced solid tumor such as melanoma, head and neck, liver or kidney cancer. The input for sequencing was CD4+ or CD8+ T cells sorted from blood, taken in a trial of the OX40 agonist ivuxolimab. The CDR3 DNA sequence: TGTGCCAGTAGTAAATTAAGGGGGACCGAATACACAGATACGCAGTATTTT. Protein sequence: CASSKLRGTEYTDTQYF.